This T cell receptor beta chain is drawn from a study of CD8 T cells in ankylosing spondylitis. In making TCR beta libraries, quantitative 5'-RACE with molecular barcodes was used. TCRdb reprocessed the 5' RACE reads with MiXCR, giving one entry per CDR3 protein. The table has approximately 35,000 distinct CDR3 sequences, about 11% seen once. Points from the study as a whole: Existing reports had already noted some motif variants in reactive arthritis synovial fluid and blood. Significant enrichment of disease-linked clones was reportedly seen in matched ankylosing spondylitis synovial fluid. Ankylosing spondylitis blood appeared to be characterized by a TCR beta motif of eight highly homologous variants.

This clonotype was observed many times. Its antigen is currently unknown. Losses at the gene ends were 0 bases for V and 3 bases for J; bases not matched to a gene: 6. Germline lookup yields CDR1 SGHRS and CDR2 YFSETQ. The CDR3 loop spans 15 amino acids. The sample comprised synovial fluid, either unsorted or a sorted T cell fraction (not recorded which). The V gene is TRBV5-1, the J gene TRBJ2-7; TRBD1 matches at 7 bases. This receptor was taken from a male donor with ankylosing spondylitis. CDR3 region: CASSLAGTAIYEQYF. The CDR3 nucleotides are TGCGCCAGCAGCTTGGCCGGGACAGCCATCTACGAGCAGTACTTC.